The 26 T cell receptor beta chains listed next were all sequenced from one sample in a study of blood T cell repertoires in COVID-19. TCRdb keeps only in-frame clones here, not all; method: immunoSEQ multiplex PCR. The sample contains around 400,000 clones, around 87% of which appear only once. The sample comprised peripheral blood. The receptors were sampled from a woman aged 25 to 39 with COVID-19, enrolled during active disease.

V is TRBV5-1 and J is TRBJ2-2; possibly TRBD1 for D (6 bases). This CDR3 contains 14 residues. CDR1 is SGHRS, CDR2 YFSETQ, per germline. The V end lost 4 bases, the J end lost 4 bases, and 11 bases lay between the germline ends. The CDR3 loop is CASSGTSITGELFF. CDR3 bases: TGCGCCAGCAGCGGGACAAGCATCACCGGGGAGCTGTTTTTT.

The V gene is TRBV9, the J gene TRBJ1-6; 10 nucleotides line up with TRBD1. Germline trimming cut 2 bases from V and 13 bases from J; bases unmatched to any gene: 9. The CDR3 has 15 residues. CDR1 and CDR2 (germline): SGDLS, YYNGEE. CDR3 region: CASSVRGTGAIPLHF. The CDR3 nucleotides are TGTGCCAGCAGCGTGAGGGGGACAGGGGCAATCCCCCTCCACTTT.

The chain joins TRBV28 to TRBJ2-1; the D is unclear. From germline, CDR1 is MDHEN and CDR2 SYDVKM. V shed 2 bases and J shed 0 bases, with 8 bases lying between them. The CDR3 sequence is 15 residues long. The CDR3 DNA is TGTGCCAGCAGTTTAGACTTTAGCTCCTACAATGAGCAGTTCTTC. Encoded protein: CASSLDFSSYNEQFF.

The chain is built from TRBV7-9 and TRBJ2-5; D gene ambiguous. The germline CDR1 and CDR2 sequences are SEHNR and FQNEAQ (reference sequence). V was trimmed by 1 base and J by 2 bases, leaving 5 bases between them. This CDR3 is built from 13 residues. The CDR3 sequence: CASSLGAQETQYF. Here the CDR3 DNA reads TGTGCCAGCAGCTTAGGAGCACAAGAGACCCAGTACTTC.

V gene TRBV25-1 combines with J gene TRBJ2-2, with D hard to call. CDR1 MGHDK and CDR2 SYGVNS come from the germline V gene. Trimming cost V 3 bases and J 3 bases, with 8 bases left between them. The CDR3 sequence is 14 residues long. The CDR3: CASSDVQDTGELFF. DNA for the CDR3: TGTGCCAGCAGTGATGTCCAGGACACCGGGGAGCTGTTTTTT.

A single count supports this clone. The chain has TRBV7-9 and TRBJ2-5; no firm D call. CDR3 length equals 12 residues. The V gene's germline CDR1 is SEHNR and CDR2 FQNEAQ (reference sequence). The V and J ends lost 1 base and 6 bases respectively, with 6 bases between them. This chain's CDR3 is CASSLDSQTQYF. The CDR3 nucleotides are TGTGCCAGCAGCTTAGATAGCCAGACCCAGTACTTC.

J is TRBJ2-1 and V is TRBV6-5; 8 positions agree with TRBD2. Germline trimming cut 0 bases from V and 8 bases from J; bases unmatched to any gene: 6. The CDR3 length is 15 residues. CDR1 is MNHEY and CDR2 is SVGAGI in the germline V gene. CDR3 amino acids: CASSYSGTSTHEQFF. CDR3 nucleotide sequence: TGTGCCAGCAGTTACTCGGGGACTAGTACCCATGAGCAGTTCTTC.

This chain links TRBV21-1 with TRBJ1-2. TRBV21-1 is termed a pseudogene. The CDR3 extends over 16 amino acids. The CDR3 spells CASSKGGGTANYGYTF. DNA of the CDR3: TGTGCCAGCAGCAAAGGAGGCGGGACGGCTAACTATGGCTACACCTTC.

This chain joins TRBV4-2 and TRBJ2-2; no reliable D call. With 0 bases removed from V and 1 base from J, the gap between germline ends came to 12 bases. Germline values: CDR1 LGHNA, CDR2 YNFKEQ. There are 17 residues in the CDR3. The CDR3 is CASSQDLTRGNTGELFF. The CDR3, as DNA: TGTGCCAGCAGCCAAGACCTGACGCGAGGGAACACCGGGGAGCTGTTTTTT.

The chain employs TRBV4-1 and TRBJ2-2, with 8 bases fitting TRBD1. The CDR3 is 15 amino acids. Trimming at V came to 1 base and at J to 6 bases, leaving 4 bases not matched to a gene. CDR1 is MGHRA and CDR2 is YSYEKL in the germline V gene. This CDR3 reads CASSQGTGMAGELFF. In DNA form, the CDR3 reads TGCGCCAGCAGCCAAGGGACAGGGATGGCCGGGGAGCTGTTTTTT.

The chain carries TRBV6-5 and TRBJ2-4; possibly TRBD2 for D (6 bases). Trimming stripped 7 bases from V and 6 bases from J, with 10 bases between. CDR1 and CDR2 (germline): MNHEY, SVGAGI. The CDR3 spans 12 residues. The CDR3 spells CASTMGGNIQYF. Written as DNA, the CDR3 is TGTGCCAGCACCATGGGGGGAAACATTCAGTACTTC.

J is TRBJ2-3 and V is TRBV10-3, with 10 bases that match TRBD1. Per germline, CDR1 ENHRY and CDR2 SYGVKD. The junction had 6 bases not matched to a gene; V was cut back by 6 bases and J by 3 bases. This CDR3 is built from 15 residues. The CDR3 spells CAISRDRGRTDTQYF. The CDR3 coding sequence is TGTGCCATCAGCCGGGACAGGGGTCGGACAGATACGCAGTATTTT.

The chain has TRBV24-1 and TRBJ2-1; 10 bases map to TRBD1. Germline V gene lookup returns CDR1 KGHDR and CDR2 SFDVKD. With 3 bases clipped from V and 6 bases from J, the junction kept 13 bases outside the gene matches. The CDR3 is 18 residues long. The CDR3 loop is CATSDTRTGGMPRNEQFF. In DNA, the CDR3 is TGTGCCACCAGTGATACGAGGACAGGGGGGATGCCTCGCAATGAGCAGTTCTTC.

The J gene is TRBJ1-3, the V gene TRBV20-1; perhaps TRBD1 as D (5 bases). Germline V lookup: CDR1 DFQATT, CDR2 SNEGSKA (reference sequence). The V end was cut by 6 bases, the J end by 2 bases, with 5 bases between. CDR3 length: 11 residues. The CDR3 coding sequence is TGCAGTGCAGGGGCTGGAAACACCATATATTTT. Its protein product is CSAGAGNTIYF.

A few counts support this clone. This chain connects TRBV29-1 to TRBJ2-1, with TRBD2 matching over 9 bases. The CDR3 loop spans 10 amino acids. J lost 11 bases, V lost 6 bases, and 2 bases had no gene match. The germline gives CDR1 SQVTM, CDR2 ANQGSEA. The CDR3 DNA is TGCAGCGTAGGGACTAGCCAGCAGTTCTTC. Translation gives CSVGTSQQFF.

The V and J genes are TRBV27 and TRBJ2-5; D perhaps matches TRBD1 (6 bases). This CDR3 is built from 15 residues. With 1 base removed from V and 5 bases from J, the gap between germline ends came to 14 bases. Germline V CDR1 and CDR2: MNHEY, SMNVEV (reference sequence). The CDR3 sequence: CASSLYYSRGETQYF. CDR3 DNA: TGTGCCAGCAGTTTATACTACTCTAGGGGGGAGACCCAGTACTTC.

This rearrangement joins TRBV12-3 or TRBV12-4 to TRBJ2-3, with D unresolved. CDR3 length equals 11 residues. Trimming removed 5 bases at V and 5 bases at J, with 5 bases between. As DNA, the CDR3 is TGTGCCAGCAGTCTTCTAGATACGCAGTATTTT. Protein: CASSLLDTQYF.

The chain has TRBV30 and TRBJ2-7; 15 bases map to TRBD2. The V gene's germline CDR1 is GTSNPN and CDR2 SVGIG (reference sequence). The CDR3 is 14 residues long. The V segment lost 5 bases and the J segment 6 bases; nucleotides outside the gene matches: 5. The CDR3 coding sequence is TGTGCCTGGGAGGGACTAGCGGGAGGTAGCGAGCAGTACTTC. Protein: CAWEGLAGGSEQYF.

The chain couples TRBV5-6 to TRBJ2-1, with TRBD2 matching over 9 bases. This CDR3 is 15 amino acids long. Germline trimming cut 0 bases from V and 3 bases from J; bases unmatched to any gene: 1. Germline lookup yields CDR1 SGHDT and CDR2 YYEEEE. The CDR3 is CASSLALAGYNEQFF. CDR3 coding DNA: TGTGCCAGCAGCTTGGCACTAGCGGGCTACAATGAGCAGTTCTTC.

The chain employs TRBV5-1 and TRBJ2-1, with TRBD2 identical over 7 bases. There are 16 residues in the CDR3. Germline CDR1 reads SGHRS; CDR2 reads YFSETQ. V lost 0 bases and J lost 8; bases outside the gene matches: 11. For the CDR3, the DNA is TGCGCCAGCAGCTTGGAGGGAGGAAGGGGAGGGGATGAGCAGTTCTTC. Encoded protein: CASSLEGGRGGDEQFF.

V and J are TRBV12-1 and TRBJ1-5; no check of the table's D call, TRBD1, against the DNA was made. TRBV12-1 is designated a pseudogene. CDR3 length: 16 amino acids. The CDR3 spells CASSQNLGQGTEPQHF. Here the CDR3 DNA reads TGTGCCAGCAGCCAGAATTTGGGACAGGGGACGGAGCCCCAGCATTTT.

This clone was seen once. V and J are TRBV28 and TRBJ1-2; 8 positions match TRBD1. The V gene's germline CDR1 is MDHEN and CDR2 SYDVKM. V was pared by 6 bases and J by 4 bases, with 13 bases of the junction left unmatched. CDR3 length equals 16 residues. The CDR3 bases are TGTGCCAGCAGCCCACTCGACGCAGGGGGCTTCTATGGCTACACCTTC. This encodes CASSPLDAGGFYGYTF.

The genes are TRBV7-3 and TRBJ2-1; D possibly corresponds to TRBD2 (6 bases). V dropped 5 bases and J dropped 0 bases, with 11 bases sitting between them. There are 15 residues in the CDR3. CDR1 is SGHTA, CDR2 FQGTGA, per germline. The CDR3 is CASSREISSYNEQFF. The CDR3 DNA follows: TGTGCCAGCAGCCGGGAGATTTCCTCCTACAATGAGCAGTTCTTC.

This rearrangement joins TRBV6-6 to TRBJ2-5, with D hard to call. The V end was cut by 7 bases, the J end by 0 bases, with 15 bases between. This CDR3 has 15 residues. Germline CDR1 is MNHNY and CDR2 is SVGAGI (reference sequence). CDR3 loop: CASTHKPPHQETQYF. CDR3 in DNA: TGTGCCAGCACCCATAAGCCCCCTCACCAAGAGACCCAGTACTTC.

The chain links TRBV20-1 to TRBJ1-6, with TRBD1 as a possible D gene (6 bases). In germline, CDR1 is DFQATT, CDR2 SNEGSKA (reference sequence). The CDR3 totals 11 residues. V was trimmed by 7 bases and J by 9 bases, leaving 10 bases between them. The CDR3 bases are TGCAGTGTACAGGGCGGTTCACCCCTCCACTTT. It specifies CSVQGGSPLHF.

This clone was observed a handful of times. The V gene is TRBV5-1, the J gene TRBJ1-1; D is undetermined. Germline V gene sequence: CDR1 SGHRS, CDR2 YFSETQ. Trimming cost V 1 base and J 3 bases, with 7 bases left between them. The CDR3 has 13 residues. The CDR3 spells CASSLNGDTEAFF. DNA of the CDR3: TGCGCCAGCAGCTTGAACGGGGACACTGAAGCTTTCTTT.